Below, 3 T cell receptor beta chains from the same sample are listed, as sequenced in a study of shared clonotypes between healthy human individuals (dated by TCRdb to 2020 to 2021). Library preparation was by the immunoSEQ multiplex PCR assay. What TCRdb holds here is the immuneACCESS table cut down to in-frame rearrangements. Part of the clones is not present; checked against another copy, under half of the missing clones reflect an unresolved V gene, and the others are unexplained. Across this sample there are roughly 500,000 clones, with over 75% seen only once. The ten most abundant clones make up about 13% of the sample. Sequenced: PBMCs. The receptors were gathered from a woman in her thirties or forties in good health. Some clones in this sample may be carry-over from other donors' samples.

This chain connects TRBV11-2 to TRBJ2-7, with D perhaps TRBD2 (6 bases). Germline-derived CDR1 and CDR2 are SGHAT and FQNNGV. The CDR3 is 13 residues long. V lost 8 bases and J lost 6, with 17 bases in between. The chain's CDR3 is CASRRLGDAEQYF. CDR3 in DNA: TGTGCCAGCCGCAGACTAGGAGATGCCGAGCAGTACTTC.

This chain uses TRBV28 with TRBJ1-5; no firm D call. Germline V lookup: CDR1 MDHEN, CDR2 SYDVKM. This CDR3 has 15 amino acids. V shed 4 bases and J shed 2 bases, with 12 bases lying between them. CDR3 in DNA: TGTGCCAGCAGTTACCCCACCGGTGGCAATCAGCCCCAGCATTTT. Translating gives CASSYPTGGNQPQHF.

The chain has TRBV10-3 and TRBJ2-3; D gene uncertain. The V gene lost 0 bases and the J gene lost 2 bases, with 12 bases spanning the gap. The CDR3 loop spans 16 amino acids. The germline V gene has CDR1 ENHRY and CDR2 SYGVKD. The chain's CDR3 is CAISESARPHTDTQYF. In DNA, the CDR3 is TGTGCCATCAGTGAGTCTGCTAGACCACACACAGATACGCAGTATTTT.